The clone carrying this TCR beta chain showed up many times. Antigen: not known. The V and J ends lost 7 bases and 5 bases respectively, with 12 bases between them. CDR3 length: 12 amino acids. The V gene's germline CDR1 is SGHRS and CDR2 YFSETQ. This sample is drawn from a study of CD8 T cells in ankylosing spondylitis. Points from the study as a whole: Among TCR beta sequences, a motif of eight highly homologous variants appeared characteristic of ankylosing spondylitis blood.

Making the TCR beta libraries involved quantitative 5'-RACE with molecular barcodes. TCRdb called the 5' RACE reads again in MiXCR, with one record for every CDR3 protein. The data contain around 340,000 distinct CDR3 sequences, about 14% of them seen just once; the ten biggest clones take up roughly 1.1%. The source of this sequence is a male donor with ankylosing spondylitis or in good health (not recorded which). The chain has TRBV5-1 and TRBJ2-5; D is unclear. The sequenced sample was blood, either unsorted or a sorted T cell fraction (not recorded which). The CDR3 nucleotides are TGCGCCAGCCGAGAGGTACACGAGACCCAGTACTTC. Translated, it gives CASREVHETQYF.